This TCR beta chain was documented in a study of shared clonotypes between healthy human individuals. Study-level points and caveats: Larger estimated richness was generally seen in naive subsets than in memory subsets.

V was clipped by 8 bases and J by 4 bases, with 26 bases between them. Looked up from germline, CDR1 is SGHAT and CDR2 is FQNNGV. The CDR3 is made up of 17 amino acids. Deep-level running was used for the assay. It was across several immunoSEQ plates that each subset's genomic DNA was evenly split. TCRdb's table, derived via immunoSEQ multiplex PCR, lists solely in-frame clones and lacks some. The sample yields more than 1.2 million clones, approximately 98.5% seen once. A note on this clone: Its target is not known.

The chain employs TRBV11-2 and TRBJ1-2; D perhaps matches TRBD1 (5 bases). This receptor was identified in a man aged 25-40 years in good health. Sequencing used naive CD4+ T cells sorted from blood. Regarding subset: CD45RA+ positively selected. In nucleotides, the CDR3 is TGTGCCAGCGGGACCCTAAGGACGGAGCCGGGAAGCTATGGCTACACCTTC. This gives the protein CASGTLRTEPGSYGYTF.